The 30 T cell receptor beta chains listed next were all sequenced from one sample in a study of blood T cells in healthy people across ages. Using a J-beta primer mix together with a sample-barcoded 5' primer, a second PCR was run for roughly 7 to 12 cycles. TCRdb processed the 5' RACE reads anew with MiXCR; each CDR3 protein has one entry. The data show about 1.5 million distinct CDR3 sequences, 42% seen once. Input material: blood. These receptors were collected from a woman younger than 30 in good health.

In this sample, this clonotype turned up once. V and J are TRBV20-1 and TRBJ1-4, with D hard to call. The germline V gene encodes CDR1 DFQATT and CDR2 SNEGSKA (reference sequence). Trimming took off 3 bases at V and 7 bases at J, with 15 bases between the two ends. This CDR3 contains 14 residues. CDR3: CSARSVILGEKLFF. The CDR3 region has the DNA TGCAGTGCTAGGTCCGTGATCCTTGGTGAAAAACTGTTTTTT.

The CDR3 spells CASSSSGLTYEQYF. The CDR3 DNA reads as TGTGCCAGCAGTTCCTCGGGACTAACTTACGAGCAGTACTTC. J is TRBJ2-7 and V is TRBV12-3 or TRBV12-4; 7 bases match TRBD2. V lost 4 bases and J lost 4; bases outside the gene matches: 7. The CDR3 loop spans 14 amino acids.

The rearrangement joins TRBV9 to TRBJ2-7; TRBD2 matches at 7 bases. There are 16 residues in the CDR3. With V trimmed by 2 bases and J by 2 bases, 10 bases remained unmatched. CDR1 SGDLS and CDR2 YYNGEE come from the germline V gene. Written as DNA, the CDR3 is TGTGCCAGCAGCGTTGGGGGGGACGGTTATACCTACGAGCAGTACTTC. Residues: CASSVGGDGYTYEQYF.

This chain links TRBV5-1 with TRBJ2-1, with 9 positions matching TRBD1. CDR3 length equals 14 residues. The V gene end was trimmed by 7 bases and the J gene end by 7 bases; junction bases not matched to a gene: 9. Germline CDR1 reads SGHRS; CDR2 reads YFSETQ. This CDR3 is CASLAGTGNNEQFF. In DNA, the CDR3 is TGCGCCAGCCTTGCCGGGACAGGGAATAATGAGCAGTTCTTC.

This chain joins TRBV6-2 or TRBV6-3 and TRBJ2-4; 11 nucleotides line up with TRBD2. The J call is in doubt because the DNA end fits TRBJ2-7 better. CDR3 length: 15 residues. From germline, CDR1 is MNHEY and CDR2 SVGEGT. The CDR3: CASSPSGGFRYEQYF. The CDR3 region has the DNA TGTGCCAGCAGTCCTAGCGGGGGGTTCCGGTACGAGCAGTACTTC.

A few counts support this clonotype. The gene calls are TRBV4-2 and TRBJ2-3, with D unclear. Per the germline V gene, CDR1 is LGHNA and CDR2 is YNFKEQ. V was cut by 3 bases and J by 3 bases, with 13 bases left in between. The length of the CDR3 is 15 residues. The CDR3 loop reads CASSHSPGQTDTQYF. The DNA of the CDR3 is TGTGCCAGCAGCCACTCCCCGGGCCAAACAGATACGCAGTATTTT.

This clonotype occurred a few times. The chain combines TRBV3-1 with TRBJ2-4; 7 bases are a match to TRBD1. With 8 bases clipped from V and 8 bases from J, the junction kept 9 bases outside the gene matches. This CDR3 has 13 amino acids. Per germline, CDR1 LGHDT and CDR2 YNNKEL (reference sequence). This chain's CDR3 is CASSHRGTDIQYF. In DNA, the CDR3 is TGTGCCAGCTCACACAGGGGTACGGACATTCAGTACTTC. Looking up the rest from reference TRBV3-1 and TRBJ2-4 gives the full variable domain: DTAVSQTPKYLVTQMGNDKSIKCEQNLGHDTMYWYKQDSKKFLKIMFSYNNKELIINETVPNRFSPKSPDKAHLNLHINSLELGDSAVYFCASSHRGTDIQYFGAGTRLSVL.

In its sample, this clonotype was seen a few times. The genes are TRBV4-1 and TRBJ2-7; perhaps TRBD1 as D (5 bases). Per germline, CDR1 MGHRA and CDR2 YSYEKL. Trimming left V 0 bases short and J 1 base short, with 10 bases between. This CDR3 has 15 amino acids. CDR3 nucleotide sequence: TGCGCCAGCAGCCAAGATGGGGCCAGATCCTACGAGCAGTACTTC. It encodes CASSQDGARSYEQYF.

This chain links TRBV12-3 or TRBV12-4 with TRBJ2-3; 7 bases agree with TRBD2. The CDR3 is 17 amino acids. With V trimmed by 3 bases and J by 2 bases, 11 bases remained unmatched. CDR3 bases: TGTGCCAGCAGTTTGGTACGGATGGGGGGGGACACAGATACGCAGTATTTT. This codes for CASSLVRMGGDTDTQYF.

The chain employs TRBV5-1 and TRBJ2-1, with 9 bases identical to TRBD2. The V and J ends lost 1 base and 0 bases, in that order; junction bases with no gene match: 8. The CDR3 has 18 residues. Germline V gene lookup returns CDR1 SGHRS and CDR2 YFSETQ. CDR3 sequence: CASSLQGRAGGSYNEQFF. The CDR3 region has the DNA TGCGCCAGCAGCTTGCAAGGTAGAGCGGGGGGCTCCTACAATGAGCAGTTCTTC.

Regarding this clonotype: The junction shows a germline mismatch at one end, possibly a read error. V and J are TRBV5-8 and TRBJ2-1, with 14 positions matching TRBD2. The CDR3 sequence is 15 residues long. Germline values: CDR1 SGHTS, CDR2 YDEGEE. The chain's CDR3 is CAGSAGTSGSYEQFF. The CDR3 bases are TGTGCCGGCAGCGCCGGGACTAGCGGGAGCTATGAGCAGTTCTTC.

The V and J genes are TRBV6-1 and TRBJ2-7, with D perhaps assigned TRBD1 or TRBD2 (6 bases each). Germline CDR1 reads MNHNS; CDR2 reads SASEGT. CDR3 size: 16 residues. V lost 4 bases and J lost 1, with 17 bases in between. The CDR3 protein is CASSAGTGGDSYEQYF. The CDR3 bases are TGTGCCAGCAGTGCTGGGACTGGGGGCGATTCCTACGAGCAGTACTTC.

This clonotype was seen only a few times. The chain combines TRBV29-1 with TRBJ2-2, with 8 bases matching TRBD1. Germline CDR1 is SQVTM and CDR2 is ANQGSEA. This CDR3 region has 14 residues. V was pared by 3 bases and J by 3 bases, with 3 bases of the junction left unmatched. DNA of the CDR3: TGCAGCGTTGAGGGACAGGACTACACCGGGGAGCTGTTTTTT. This sequence encodes CSVEGQDYTGELFF.

V gene TRBV9 combines with J gene TRBJ2-5, with unresolved D. V was shortened by 7 bases and J by 4 bases, with 14 bases between the two germline ends. The CDR3 is 13 amino acids. Germline V lookup: CDR1 SGDLS, CDR2 YYNGEE. DNA of the CDR3: TGTGCCAGCGGGTTCGGCGCCAGAGAGACCCAGTACTTC. This sequence encodes CASGFGARETQYF.

There are a few counts of this clonotype. The chain links TRBV11-2 to TRBJ2-2; 8 bases line up with TRBD2. This CDR3 has 17 amino acids. The J segment lost 7 bases and the V segment lost 2 bases, leaving 12 bases of the junction unmatched. Germline CDR1 and CDR2: SGHAT and FQNNGV. Here the CDR3 reads CASSLTPDGRGGGELFF. CDR3 DNA: TGTGCCAGCAGCTTAACCCCCGACGGGAGGGGAGGCGGGGAGCTGTTTTTT.

In this sample, this clonotype turned up a few times. This chain links TRBV7-2 with TRBJ2-5; no clear D gene. Trimming removed 5 bases from V and 4 bases from J, with 14 bases in between. CDR3 length: 14 residues. From germline, CDR1 is SGHTA and CDR2 FQGNSA. The CDR3 reads CASSPRASGETQYF. DNA of the CDR3: TGTGCCAGCAGCCCCCGAGCGTCCGGAGAGACCCAGTACTTC.

V and J are TRBV6-5 and TRBJ1-2; TRBD1 matches at 7 bases. Germline loops: CDR1 MNHEY, CDR2 SVGAGI. This CDR3 region has 14 residues. Trimming cost V 6 bases and J 3 bases; bases outside gene matches: 7. CDR3 protein: CASRWRTGDYGYTF. In nucleotides, the CDR3 is TGTGCCAGCAGATGGAGGACAGGAGACTATGGCTACACCTTC.

About this clonotype itself: Germline is not matched at one junction end, which may reflect a read error. The V gene is TRBV2, the J gene TRBJ2-1, with 13 bases identical to TRBD2. This CDR3 is 13 amino acids long. Germline CDR1 is SNHLY and CDR2 is FYNNEI. The CDR3 loop is CALTSGGDNEKFF. CDR3 coding DNA: TGTGCTCTAACTAGCGGGGGGGACAATGAGAAGTTCTTC.

The rearrangement uses TRBV6-6 and TRBJ1-2; 10 nucleotides match TRBD1. The CDR3 totals 14 residues. CDR1 and CDR2 (germline): MNHNY, SVGAGI (reference sequence). V was pared by 6 bases and J by 2 bases, with 3 bases of the junction left unmatched. The CDR3: CASRRQGANYGYTF. CDR3 in DNA: TGTGCCAGCAGGCGACAGGGGGCGAACTATGGCTACACCTTC.

This chain joins TRBV20-1 and TRBJ2-2; TRBD2 aligns across 8 bases. Trimming removed 6 bases from V and 7 bases from J; junction bases left unmatched: 13. CDR1 and CDR2 (germline): DFQATT, SNEGSKA (reference sequence). The CDR3 contains 15 residues. In DNA, the CDR3 is TGCAGTGCGGGACCGGGACTAGGCAATGGCGGGGAGCTGTTTTTT. This translates into CSAGPGLGNGGELFF.

This clonotype has only a few counts. V gene TRBV28 combines with J gene TRBJ2-4; D perhaps matches TRBD2 (5 bases). The CDR3 is 15 amino acids. V was shortened by 3 bases and J by 0 bases, with 9 bases between the two germline ends. Germline V lookup: CDR1 MDHEN, CDR2 SYDVKM. The CDR3 is CASSLEDLAKNIQYF. The CDR3 region has the DNA TGTGCCAGCAGTTTGGAGGACTTAGCCAAAAACATTCAGTACTTC.

The chain carries TRBV4-1 and TRBJ1-1, with 9 bases fitting TRBD1. CDR3 length equals 16 residues. V lost 3 bases to trimming and J lost 3 bases; unmatched junction nucleotides: 8. Germline loops: CDR1 MGHRA, CDR2 YSYEKL. CDR3 residues: CASSQGDREGHTEAFF. Written as DNA, the CDR3 is TGCGCCAGCAGCCAGGGGGACAGGGAGGGACACACTGAAGCTTTCTTT.

The genes are TRBV4-2 and TRBJ2-4; D is unclear. CDR3 length equals 17 residues. Trimming left V 0 bases short and J 6 bases short, with 18 bases between. Germline-derived CDR1 and CDR2 are LGHNA and YNFKEQ. The CDR3 DNA follows: TGTGCCAGCAGCCAAGATCCCCCAGCGACCTATTCAAACATTCAGTACTTC. Translation gives CASSQDPPATYSNIQYF.

The J gene is TRBJ2-7, the V gene TRBV10-3; D is unclear. CDR1 is ENHRY and CDR2 is SYGVKD in the germline V gene. This CDR3 has 13 amino acids. V shed 2 bases and J shed 2 bases, with 7 bases lying between them. CDR3 nucleotide sequence: TGTGCCATCAGTGAGAGCCGCCCCTACGAGCAGTACTTC. This sequence encodes CAISESRPYEQYF.

This clonotype was counted between two and nine times. The rearrangement links TRBV9 to TRBJ1-2; D is possibly TRBD1 (5 bases). The CDR3 totals 15 residues. Germline CDR1 and CDR2: SGDLS and YYNGEE. V gave up 1 base and J gave up 6 bases, with 16 bases separating them. The CDR3 nucleotides read TGTGCCAGCAGCGTATCCGGCAGGGTTTCGGATGGCTACACCTTC. Translation: CASSVSGRVSDGYTF.

This chain uses TRBV15 with TRBJ2-3, with 9 bases matching TRBD1. This CDR3 contains 14 residues. The ends lost 9 bases at V and 0 bases at J; junction bases unmatched: 4. Germline V gives CDR1 LNHNV, CDR2 YYDKDF (reference sequence). The CDR3 nucleotides read TGTGCCACTTCGGGACAGGGCAGCACAGATACGCAGTATTTT. Amino acid sequence: CATSGQGSTDTQYF. The full variable domain, its missing parts supplied by reference TRBV15 and TRBJ2-3, is DAMVIQNPRYQVTQFGKPVTLSCSQTLNHNVMYWYQQKSSQAPKLLFHYYDKDFNNEADTPDNFQSRRPNTSFCFLDIRSPGLGDTAMYLCATSGQGSTDTQYFGPGTRLTVL.

This clonotype turned up a few times. J is TRBJ1-5 and V is TRBV29-1; D perhaps matches TRBD1 (6 bases). The V end lost 5 bases, the J end lost 0 bases, and 14 bases lay between the germline ends. This CDR3 spans 15 amino acids. Germline V gene sequence: CDR1 SQVTM, CDR2 ANQGSEA. The CDR3, as DNA: TGCAGCGTTCGCGAGGGGGGGTATAGCAATCAGCCCCAGCATTTT. Its protein is CSVREGGYSNQPQHF.

This clonotype has at least ten counts. The CDR3 DNA follows: TGTGCCAGCAGCTTAGGGGCAGCGTATGGCTACACCTTC. This gives the protein CASSLGAAYGYTF. The rearrangement uses TRBV7-9 and TRBJ1-2; no clear D gene. The ends were cut back, 1 base at V and 5 bases at J, with 8 bases in the middle. The CDR3 spans 13 residues. Looked up from germline, CDR1 is SEHNR and CDR2 is FQNEAQ (reference sequence).

This clonotype was found a few times. The chain employs TRBV5-1 and TRBJ2-1; no clear D. This CDR3 has 12 amino acids. The germline V gene has CDR1 SGHRS and CDR2 YFSETQ. Trimming removed 1 base at V and 8 bases at J, with 7 bases between. Here the CDR3 DNA reads TGCGCCAGCAGCTTGTACGCGGATGAGCAGTTCTTC. It yields the protein CASSLYADEQFF.

This chain joins TRBV7-9 and TRBJ2-1, with 7 nucleotides matching TRBD2. V shed 5 bases, J shed 4 bases, and the junction held 8 bases outside the gene matches. Germline V lookup: CDR1 SEHNR, CDR2 FQNEAQ (reference sequence). CDR3 length equals 15 residues. The CDR3 protein is CASSPERDSYNEQFF. The CDR3 DNA is TGTGCCAGCAGCCCAGAGCGGGATTCGTACAATGAGCAGTTCTTC.